This TCR beta chain originates from a study of identical twins listed by TCRdb under 2016. Notes on the research overall: To test whether fetal clonotypes persist, the study used deep sequencing on TCR alpha and beta repertoires from monozygotic twins, unrelated adults of various ages, and cord blood. To rule out contamination, the twin experiments were replicated at different times with different library preparation protocols. What the research found in general, with its limitations: Zero-insertion analyses could be partly confounded by invariant T cells such as MAIT and iNKT, although diverse VJ usage argued against such confounding for most clonotypes. Out-of-frame TCR alpha sharing in monozygotic twins was systematically underestimated by recombination models, whereas sharing between unrelated individuals was in agreement with the recombination models. Conclusions relied on cross-sectional statistical analysis, since the same donors could not be followed over many years. Fewer insertions were carried by abundant cord blood beta clonotypes; a weaker similar trend was observed in young adult naive repertoires, while no such trend was observed in memory repertoires. Compared with coincidental sharing between unrelated individuals, out-of-frame TCR alpha sequences shared between twins had an excess of sequences with low generation probability. The excess sharing between twins in beta out-of-frame sequences was weaker because fewer shared sequences reduced the signal-to-noise ratio.

Comments on this clonotype: What antigen it recognizes has not been identified. The record has no base qualities; no much larger clone is one base away.

Every donor in the study was a healthy Caucasian. The CDR3 measures 18 amino acids from cysteine to phenylalanine. The entry retains the CDR3 DNA only, 54 bases that are in frame from base 1. V lost 4 bases and J lost 0 bases, and the count of bases not matched to a germline gene is 7. CDR1 is given as KGHDR and CDR2 as SFDVKD, both from the germline V gene. Preparation of the library involved 5' RACE. The data were produced on an Illumina HiSeq 2000. Template switching introduced a universal primer binding site; the final cDNA contained a unique molecular identifier, enabling accurate counting of TCR cDNA molecules. Specific primers in the conserved constant-segment region were used to synthesize first-strand cDNA for the TCR alpha and beta chains. To control for contamination, every cDNA library carried two barcodes: a SMART-Mk sample barcode plus Illumina barcodes. TruSeq adapter sequences, together with Illumina sample barcodes, were added in two successive PCR steps. The TCR alpha and beta cDNA libraries were sequenced on the Illumina HiSeq platform using custom primers. Regarding the original processing steps: Raw reads were processed with MiGEC to extract unique molecular identifiers, and MiXCR was used to determine CDR3 positions. Recombination models were inferred per individual with the repgenHMM and IGoR tools using an EM algorithm. The tcR package in R was used for shared clonotype analysis, with sharing normalized by the product of cloneset sizes. Out-of-frame nonproductive sequences were analyzed to study raw recombination free of thymic and clonal selection effects. The public reads were reanalyzed by TCRdb: fastp trimming at Q25, MiXCR alignment, in-frame beta chains only. A single entry per CDR3 protein holds the most common genes and DNA from its merged rows. TCRdb's processing, not the authors', yielded these V and J calls. The sample has roughly 1.6 million distinct CDR3 sequences on record, under 35% of them singletons. Less than 0.35% of the sample is taken by the ten largest.

Material for sequencing was cord blood. The chain is assembled from TRBV24-1 and TRBJ1-5; 11 central nucleotides agree with TRBD1. This clonotype was obtained from a newborn girl in good health. CDR3 reads: CATSDSGTGGFSNQPQHF. Here is the DNA: TGTGCCACCAGTGACTCCGGGACAGGGGGTTTTAGCAATCAGCCCCAGCATTTT.